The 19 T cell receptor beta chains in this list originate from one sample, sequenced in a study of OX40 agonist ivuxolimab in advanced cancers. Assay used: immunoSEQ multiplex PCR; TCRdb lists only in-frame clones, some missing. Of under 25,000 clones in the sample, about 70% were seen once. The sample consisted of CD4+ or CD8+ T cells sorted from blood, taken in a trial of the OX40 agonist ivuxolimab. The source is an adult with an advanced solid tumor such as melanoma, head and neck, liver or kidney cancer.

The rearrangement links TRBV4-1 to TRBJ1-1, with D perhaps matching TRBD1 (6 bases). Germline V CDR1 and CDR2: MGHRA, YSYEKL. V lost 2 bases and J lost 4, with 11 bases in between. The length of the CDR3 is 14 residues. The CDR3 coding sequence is TGCGCCAGCAGCCAATCAGGGGAGGGCACTGAAGCTTTCTTT. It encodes CASSQSGEGTEAFF.

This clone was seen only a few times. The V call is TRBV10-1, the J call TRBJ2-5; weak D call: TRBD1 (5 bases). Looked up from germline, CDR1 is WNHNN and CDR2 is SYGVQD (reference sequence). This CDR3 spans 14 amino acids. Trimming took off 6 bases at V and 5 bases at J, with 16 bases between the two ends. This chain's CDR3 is CASSRRVGEETQYF. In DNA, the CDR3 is TGCGCCAGCAGCCGCAGGGTAGGTGAGGAGACCCAGTACTTC.

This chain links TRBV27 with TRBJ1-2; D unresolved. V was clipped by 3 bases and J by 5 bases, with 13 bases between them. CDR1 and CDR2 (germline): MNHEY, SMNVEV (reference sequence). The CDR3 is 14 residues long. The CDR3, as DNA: TGTGCCAGCAGTTTCGGGCCCGGTGGGTATGGCTACACCTTC. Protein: CASSFGPGGYGYTF.

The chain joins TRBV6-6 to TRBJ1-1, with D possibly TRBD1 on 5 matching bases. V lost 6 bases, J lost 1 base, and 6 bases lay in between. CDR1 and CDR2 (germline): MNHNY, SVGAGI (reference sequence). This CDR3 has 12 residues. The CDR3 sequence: CASRGGNTEAFF. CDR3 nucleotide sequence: TGTGCCAGCAGGGGGGGGAACACTGAAGCTTTCTTT.

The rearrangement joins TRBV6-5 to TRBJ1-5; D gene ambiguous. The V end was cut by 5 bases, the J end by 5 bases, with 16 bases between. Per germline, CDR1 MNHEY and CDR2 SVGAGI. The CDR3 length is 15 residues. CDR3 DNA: TGTGCCAGCAGTGCCATCCCGGCGCGCGATCAGCCCCAGCATTTT. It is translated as CASSAIPARDQPQHF.

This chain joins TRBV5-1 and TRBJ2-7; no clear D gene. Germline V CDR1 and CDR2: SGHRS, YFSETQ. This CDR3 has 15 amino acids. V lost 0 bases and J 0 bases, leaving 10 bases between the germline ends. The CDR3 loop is CASSLEARSSYEQYF. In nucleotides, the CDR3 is TGCGCCAGCAGCTTGGAGGCACGAAGCTCCTACGAGCAGTACTTC. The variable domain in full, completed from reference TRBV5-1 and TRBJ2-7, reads KAGVTQTPRYLIKTRGQQVTLSCSPISGHRSVSWYQQTPGQGLQFLFEYFSETQRNKGNFPGRFSGRQFSNSRSEMNVSTLELGDSALYLCASSLEARSSYEQYFGPGTRLTVT.

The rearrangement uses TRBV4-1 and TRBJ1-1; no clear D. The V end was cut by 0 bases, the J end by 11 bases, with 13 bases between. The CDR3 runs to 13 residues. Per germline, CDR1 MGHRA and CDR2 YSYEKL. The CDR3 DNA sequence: TGCGCCAGCAGCCAAGATTTTCCCCTGAGGGCTTTCTTT. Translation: CASSQDFPLRAFF.

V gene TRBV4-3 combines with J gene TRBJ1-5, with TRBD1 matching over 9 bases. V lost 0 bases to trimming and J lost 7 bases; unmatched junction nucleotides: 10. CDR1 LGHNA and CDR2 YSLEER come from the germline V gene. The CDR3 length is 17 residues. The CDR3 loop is CASSQDRAGTGSQPQHF. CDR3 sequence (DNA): TGCGCCAGCAGCCAAGATCGGGCCGGGACAGGGTCACAGCCCCAGCATTTT.

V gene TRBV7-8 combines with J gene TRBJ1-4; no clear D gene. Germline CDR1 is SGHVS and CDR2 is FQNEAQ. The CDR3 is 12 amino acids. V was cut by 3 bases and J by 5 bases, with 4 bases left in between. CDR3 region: CASSFLNEKLFF. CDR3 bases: TGTGCCAGCAGCTTCTTAAATGAAAAACTGTTTTTT.

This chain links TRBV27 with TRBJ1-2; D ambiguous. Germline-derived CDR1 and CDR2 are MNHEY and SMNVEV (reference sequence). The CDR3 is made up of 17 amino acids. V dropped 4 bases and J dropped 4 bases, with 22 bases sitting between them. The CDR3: CASSSSLMAQRAYGYTF. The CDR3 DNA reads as TGTGCCAGCAGTTCCTCCCTTATGGCACAGAGGGCCTATGGCTACACCTTC.

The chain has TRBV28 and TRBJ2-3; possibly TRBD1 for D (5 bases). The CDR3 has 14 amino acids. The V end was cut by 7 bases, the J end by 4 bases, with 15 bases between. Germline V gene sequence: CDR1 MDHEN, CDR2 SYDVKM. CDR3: CASNPQTASDTQYF. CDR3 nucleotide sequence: TGTGCCAGCAACCCCCAGACAGCCTCAGATACGCAGTATTTT.

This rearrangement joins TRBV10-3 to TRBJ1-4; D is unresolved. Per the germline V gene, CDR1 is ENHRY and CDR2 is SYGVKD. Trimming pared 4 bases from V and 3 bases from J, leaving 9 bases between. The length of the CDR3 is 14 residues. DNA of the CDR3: TGTGCCATCAGTGGGGAGGGCCCTAATGAAAAACTGTTTTTT. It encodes CAISGEGPNEKLFF.

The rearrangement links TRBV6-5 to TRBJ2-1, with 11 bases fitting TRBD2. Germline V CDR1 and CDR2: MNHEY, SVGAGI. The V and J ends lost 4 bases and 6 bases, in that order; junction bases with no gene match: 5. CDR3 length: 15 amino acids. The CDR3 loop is CASSLLAGDANEQFF. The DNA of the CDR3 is TGTGCCAGCAGTTTACTAGCGGGAGACGCCAATGAGCAGTTCTTC.

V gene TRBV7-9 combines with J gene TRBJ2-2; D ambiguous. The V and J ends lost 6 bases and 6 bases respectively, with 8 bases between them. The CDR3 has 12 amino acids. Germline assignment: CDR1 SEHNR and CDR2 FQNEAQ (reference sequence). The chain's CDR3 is CASRGNSGELFF. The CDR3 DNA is TGTGCCAGCAGGGGGAATTCCGGGGAGCTGTTTTTT.

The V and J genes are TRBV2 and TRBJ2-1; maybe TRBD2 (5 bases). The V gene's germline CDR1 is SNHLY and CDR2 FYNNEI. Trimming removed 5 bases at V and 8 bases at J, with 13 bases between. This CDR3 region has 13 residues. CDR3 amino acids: CASSPGNTDEQFF. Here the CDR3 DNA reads TGTGCCAGCAGTCCCGGGAATACTGATGAGCAGTTCTTC.

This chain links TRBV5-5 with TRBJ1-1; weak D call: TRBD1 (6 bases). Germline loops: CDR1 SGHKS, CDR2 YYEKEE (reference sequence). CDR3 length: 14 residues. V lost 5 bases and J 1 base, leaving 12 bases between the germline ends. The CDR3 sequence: CASSTGGGNTEAFF. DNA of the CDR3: TGTGCCAGCAGTACTGGGGGCGGGAACACTGAAGCTTTCTTT.

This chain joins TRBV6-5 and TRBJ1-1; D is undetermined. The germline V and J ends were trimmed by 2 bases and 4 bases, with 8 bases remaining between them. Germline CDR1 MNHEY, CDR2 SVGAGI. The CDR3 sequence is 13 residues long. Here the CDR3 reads CASSYGPGTEAFF. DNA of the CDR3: TGTGCCAGCAGTTACGGACCCGGCACTGAAGCTTTCTTT.

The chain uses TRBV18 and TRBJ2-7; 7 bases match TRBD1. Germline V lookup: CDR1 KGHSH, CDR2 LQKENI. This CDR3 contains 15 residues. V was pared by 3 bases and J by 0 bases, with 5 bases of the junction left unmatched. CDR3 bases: TGTGCCAGCTCACCTTCGACAGGGAGCTCCTACGAGCAGTACTTC. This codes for CASSPSTGSSYEQYF.

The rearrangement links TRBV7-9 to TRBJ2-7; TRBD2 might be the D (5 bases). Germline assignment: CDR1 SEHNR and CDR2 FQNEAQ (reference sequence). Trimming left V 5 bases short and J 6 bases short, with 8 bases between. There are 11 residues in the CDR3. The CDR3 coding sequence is TGTGCCAGCAGCCTGCGGGCCGAGCAGTACTTC. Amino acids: CASSLRAEQYF.